The 29 T cell receptor beta chains below come from one sample, sequenced in a study of T cells in Graves' hyperthyroidism and ophthalmopathy. TCR beta CDR3 sequences were amplified from RNA transcripts. Researchers ran a first-round RT-PCR on the TCR CDR3 using the HTBI primer set. TCRdb re-analysed the multiplex PCR reads in MiXCR, keeping a single row per CDR3 protein. The repertoire holds approximately 400,000 distinct CDR3 sequences, with less than 20% as singletons. Sequenced: blood. All receptors derive from a man aged 18 to 29 with Graves' ophthalmopathy.

In this sample, this clonotype turned up many times. The genes are TRBV12-3 or TRBV12-4 and TRBJ2-7; 8 bases align to TRBD1. The CDR3 is made up of 14 amino acids. The V gene end was trimmed by 4 bases and the J gene end by 6 bases; junction bases not matched to a gene: 8. In DNA form, the CDR3 reads TGTGCCAGCAGTTCCCCCGGACAGGGCGTCGAGCAGTACTTC. Its protein is CASSSPGQGVEQYF.

This clonotype was recorded many times. The V gene is TRBV3-1, the J gene TRBJ2-1; 10 bases are shared with TRBD2. This CDR3 is built from 18 residues. Germline-derived CDR1 and CDR2 are LGHDT and YNNKEL (reference sequence). The trim removed 0 bases at V and 2 bases at J, leaving 7 bases unmatched. CDR3 amino acids: CASSQDGILAGAYNEQFF. In nucleotides, the CDR3 is TGTGCCAGCAGCCAAGATGGGATCCTAGCGGGGGCCTACAATGAGCAGTTCTTC.

The gene calls are TRBV6-4 and TRBJ2-3, with D possibly being TRBD1 or TRBD2 (5 bases each). There are 16 residues in the CDR3. Trimming shortened V by 2 bases and J by 2 bases, and 14 bases separated the two germline ends. From germline, CDR1 is MRHNA and CDR2 SNTAGT. CDR3 in DNA: TGTGCCAGCAGTGACAGAGCCGGGACCCCCACAGATACGCAGTATTTT. Its protein is CASSDRAGTPTDTQYF.

This clonotype has more than one count but fewer than ten. The J gene is TRBJ2-7, the V gene TRBV5-5; D gene uncertain. There are 13 residues in the CDR3. CDR1 SGHKS and CDR2 YYEKEE come from the germline V gene (reference sequence). V gave up 3 bases and J gave up 2 bases, with 9 bases separating them. The CDR3, as DNA: TGTGCCAGCAGCTCCGAGGTCCCCTACGAGCAGTACTTC. It encodes CASSSEVPYEQYF.

The chain carries TRBV14 and TRBJ1-1; TRBD1 matches 7 bases. The CDR3 loop spans 14 amino acids. Germline CDR1 SGHDN, CDR2 FVKESK. J lost 4 bases, V lost 3 bases, and 5 bases had no gene match. The CDR3 loop is CASSHAGGGTEAFF. CDR3 coding DNA: TGTGCCAGCAGCCACGCAGGGGGGGGCACTGAAGCTTTCTTT.

V is TRBV6-2 or TRBV6-3 and J is TRBJ1-1; no clear D. V gave up 10 bases and J gave up 0 bases, with 12 bases separating them. The CDR3 is 13 residues long. Germline V gene data show CDR1 as MNHEY and CDR2 as SVGEGT. CDR3 sequence: CAIKGSVNTEAFF. The CDR3 DNA follows: TGTGCCATCAAGGGATCGGTGAACACTGAAGCTTTCTTT.

The table lists this clonotype with many counts. V usage is TRBV24-1 and J usage is TRBJ1-1; D may be TRBD1 (5 bases). V lost 8 bases and J 6 bases, leaving 12 bases between the germline ends. CDR1 is KGHDR, CDR2 SFDVKD, per germline. The CDR3 length is 12 residues. For the CDR3, the DNA is TGTGCCACCAAAGGGGACTCTCCTGAAGCTTTCTTT. It translates to CATKGDSPEAFF.

This clonotype was detected ten times or more. This chain uses TRBV6-1 with TRBJ2-2; 10 bases are a match to TRBD1. This CDR3 has 15 residues. V lost 6 bases, J lost 5 bases, and 6 bases stayed unmatched. Germline V gives CDR1 MNHNS, CDR2 SASEGT. As DNA, the CDR3 is TGTGCCAGCAGCTCCGGGACAGGGGATACCGGGGAGCTGTTTTTT. Its protein product is CASSSGTGDTGELFF.

The gene calls are TRBV4-1 and TRBJ2-7; 10 bases are a match to TRBD2. V shed 0 bases and J 4 bases; nucleotides not matched to a gene: 3. Germline CDR1 and CDR2: MGHRA and YSYEKL. CDR3 length equals 15 residues. CDR3 residues: CASSQDLAGDYEQYF. CDR3 bases: TGCGCCAGCAGCCAAGATCTAGCGGGGGATTACGAGCAGTACTTC.

This clonotype came up a few times. The chain links TRBV5-1 to TRBJ1-3; D perhaps matches TRBD1 (5 bases). The CDR3 runs to 15 residues. The V gene lost 7 bases and the J gene lost 2 bases, with 16 bases spanning the gap. CDR1 is SGHRS, CDR2 YFSETQ, per germline. The CDR3: CASARDGRTGNTIYF. CDR3 coding DNA: TGCGCCAGCGCTAGGGACGGACGTACTGGAAACACCATATATTTT. The variable domain in full, completed from reference TRBV5-1 and TRBJ1-3, reads KAGVTQTPRYLIKTRGQQVTLSCSPISGHRSVSWYQQTPGQGLQFLFEYFSETQRNKGNFPGRFSGRQFSNSRSEMNVSTLELGDSALYLCASARDGRTGNTIYFGEGSWLTVV.

This clonotype was observed many times. The rearrangement joins TRBV3-1 to TRBJ1-2, with D uncertain. The ends were cut back, 2 bases at V and 13 bases at J, with 11 bases in the middle. Germline V gene sequence: CDR1 LGHDT, CDR2 YNNKEL (reference sequence). The CDR3 consists of 11 residues. For the CDR3, the DNA is TGTGCCAGCAGCCAACAATCCCTTCGCACCTTC. Amino acids: CASSQQSLRTF.

This rearrangement joins TRBV27 to TRBJ1-2, with a possible D match to TRBD1 (6 bases). CDR1 and CDR2 from the germline V gene are MNHEY and SMNVEV (reference sequence). This CDR3 has 13 amino acids. V was trimmed by 3 bases and J by 6 bases, leaving 11 bases between them. The CDR3 region has the DNA TGTGCCAGCAGTTTCGCAGGGGCGGATGGCTACACCTTC. Residues: CASSFAGADGYTF.

This clonotype was counted many times. The rearrangement uses TRBV3-1 and TRBJ1-5; D call uncertain. Per the germline V gene, CDR1 is LGHDT and CDR2 is YNNKEL (reference sequence). V was trimmed by 0 bases and J by 1 base, leaving 10 bases between them. CDR3 length: 16 amino acids. CDR3 region: CASSQDSSGSNQPQHF. The CDR3 coding sequence is TGTGCCAGCAGCCAAGATAGCTCGGGGAGCAATCAGCCCCAGCATTTT.

This clonotype was seen at least ten times. The rearrangement links TRBV12-3 or TRBV12-4 to TRBJ1-2; D perhaps matches TRBD1 (6 bases). The CDR3 has 14 amino acids. V dropped 6 bases and J dropped 3 bases, with 14 bases sitting between them. In DNA form, the CDR3 reads TGTGCCAGCAGCCGGCGCAGGGGCGACTATGGCTACACCTTC. It codes for CASSRRRGDYGYTF.

This clonotype has more than one count but fewer than ten. The chain combines TRBV9 with TRBJ2-2; 8 bases align to TRBD1. Trimming removed 0 bases from V and 1 base from J; junction bases left unmatched: 8. Germline V gives CDR1 SGDLS, CDR2 YYNGEE. The CDR3 is made up of 18 amino acids. The CDR3 nucleotides are TGTGCCAGCAGCGTAGTTCCTCCCGGACAGGGGAACACCGGGGAGCTGTTTTTT. It encodes CASSVVPPGQGNTGELFF.

This clonotype was observed a handful of times. This rearrangement joins TRBV5-6 to TRBJ2-1, with D perhaps matching TRBD1 or TRBD2 (6 bases each). Looked up from germline, CDR1 is SGHDT and CDR2 is YYEEEE. CDR3 length: 17 residues. Trimming took 4 bases from V and 1 from J, leaving 18 bases between them. CDR3 region: CASSGVEGGWSYNEQFF. DNA for the CDR3: TGTGCCAGCAGCGGGGTGGAGGGGGGCTGGTCCTACAATGAGCAGTTCTTC.

This clonotype showed up just a few times. The CDR3 loop is CASSLGTGSIQGTDTQYF. As DNA, the CDR3 is TGTGCCAGCAGCTTAGGGACAGGGAGCATTCAAGGCACAGATACGCAGTATTTT. The gene calls are TRBV7-9 and TRBJ2-3, with 8 nucleotides matching TRBD1. The CDR3 consists of 18 residues. Per the germline V gene, CDR1 is SEHNR and CDR2 is FQNEAQ (reference sequence). V shed 1 base, J shed 1 base, and the junction held 10 bases outside the gene matches.

This clonotype has more than one count but fewer than ten. The CDR3 bases are TGTGCCAGCAGCGTAGGAGGGGGCAGGGCGGGCACTGAAGCTTTCTTT. As protein: CASSVGGGRAGTEAFF. The gene calls are TRBV9 and TRBJ1-1; TRBD1 aligns across 7 bases. The trim removed 0 bases at V and 4 bases at J, leaving 9 bases unmatched. Germline assignment: CDR1 SGDLS and CDR2 YYNGEE. The CDR3 totals 16 residues.

This clonotype was seen many times. The chain is built from TRBV11-2 and TRBJ2-3, with 9 positions matching TRBD2. CDR1 and CDR2 from the germline V gene are SGHAT and FQNNGV. There are 17 residues in the CDR3. J gave up 5 bases and V 4 bases, and 13 bases lay outside the gene matches. CDR3: CASSSLVGGGAKDTQYF. DNA for the CDR3: TGTGCCAGCAGCTCCCTCGTTGGCGGGGGGGCGAAAGATACGCAGTATTTT.

This clonotype appeared a few times. V gene TRBV24-1 combines with J gene TRBJ2-5, with D perhaps matching TRBD1 (6 bases). The CDR3 covers 14 residues. The ends were cut back, 1 base at V and 4 bases at J, with 9 bases in the middle. Germline CDR1 is KGHDR and CDR2 is SFDVKD. The CDR3: CATSDLGGAETQYF. The CDR3 region has the DNA TGTGCCACCAGTGATTTAGGGGGAGCAGAGACCCAGTACTTC.

J is TRBJ2-7 and V is TRBV6-1, with TRBD2 identical over 8 bases. Germline V gene lookup returns CDR1 MNHNS and CDR2 SASEGT. The ends lost 2 bases at V and 5 bases at J; junction bases unmatched: 8. The length of the CDR3 is 15 residues. The CDR3 sequence is CASSESGGAVDEQYF. The CDR3 nucleotides read TGTGCCAGCAGTGAATCGGGGGGGGCGGTGGACGAGCAGTACTTC.

This clonotype was counted many times. The chain has TRBV11-2 and TRBJ2-2; 9 bases are shared with TRBD2. J gave up 0 bases and V 4 bases, and 6 bases lay outside the gene matches. The germline CDR1 and CDR2 sequences are SGHAT and FQNNGV. The CDR3 is made up of 17 amino acids. As DNA, the CDR3 is TGTGCCAGCAGCTCGCGGGGGGGCGGTGCGAACACCGGGGAGCTGTTTTTT. Its protein product is CASSSRGGGANTGELFF.

The CDR3 nucleotides read TGTGCCAGTAGTATAGGGGACATCAACACTGAAGCTTTCTTT. Its protein is CASSIGDINTEAFF. The chain uses TRBV19 and TRBJ1-1; D possibly corresponds to TRBD1 (6 bases). This CDR3 has 14 amino acids. Looked up from germline, CDR1 is LNHDA and CDR2 is SQIVND (reference sequence). The V end was cut by 1 base, the J end by 2 bases, with 8 bases between.

The rearrangement links TRBV11-2 to TRBJ2-1, with D possibly being TRBD2 (5 bases). Germline loops: CDR1 SGHAT, CDR2 FQNNGV. Between the trimmed V and J ends, which lost 3 bases and 6 bases, there was a span of 12 bases. The CDR3 spans 14 residues. CDR3 sequence (DNA): TGTGCCAGCAGCTTGCTCCGGGAAACCAATGAGCAGTTCTTC. It yields the protein CASSLLRETNEQFF.

This clonotype was counted many times. CDR3 in DNA: TGTGCCAGCAGCTTAGGTCTCCGGGGGGAACAGACCATGAACACTGAAGCTTTCTTT. This gives the protein CASSLGLRGEQTMNTEAFF. The chain couples TRBV11-1 to TRBJ1-1; possible D gene TRBD1, 5 bases. The CDR3 has 19 amino acids. Germline V gene data show CDR1 as SGHAT and CDR2 as FQDESV (reference sequence). Trimming cost V 1 base and J 0 bases, with 21 bases left between them.

This chain uses TRBV9 with TRBJ2-2; 8 nucleotides line up with TRBD1. Germline V gene data show CDR1 as SGDLS and CDR2 as YYNGEE. The CDR3 length is 16 residues. V shed 0 bases, J shed 4 bases, and the junction held 5 bases outside the gene matches. CDR3 protein: CASSVAQGAPTGELFF. The CDR3 DNA is TGTGCCAGCAGCGTAGCTCAGGGGGCGCCCACCGGGGAGCTGTTTTTT.

The sample holds many counts of this clonotype. The chain carries TRBV7-6 and TRBJ2-7, with D possibly matching TRBD2 (7 bases). This CDR3 contains 13 residues. Trimming stripped 4 bases from V and 4 bases from J, with 11 bases between. Germline CDR1 is SGHVS and CDR2 is FNYEAQ. Written as DNA, the CDR3 is TGTGCCAGCAGCTCAGGGGAGGGGTACGAGCAGTACTTC. This gives the protein CASSSGEGYEQYF.

The chain has TRBV19 and TRBJ2-7; D gene uncertain. V shed 7 bases and J shed 3 bases, with 19 bases lying between them. Germline V lookup: CDR1 LNHDA, CDR2 SQIVND (reference sequence). This CDR3 is built from 15 residues. CDR3 region: CASNDGAKPGYEQYF. The CDR3 DNA reads TGTGCCAGTAATGACGGTGCTAAGCCCGGCTACGAGCAGTACTTC.

The chain has TRBV18 and TRBJ2-1, with TRBD2 identical over 8 bases. CDR3 length: 15 residues. CDR1 KGHSH and CDR2 LQKENI come from the germline V gene. V lost 0 bases, J lost 7 bases, and 5 bases stayed unmatched. This chain's CDR3 is CASSPPPAGVNEQFF. The CDR3 DNA is TGTGCCAGCTCACCACCTCCAGCGGGGGTGAATGAGCAGTTCTTC.